This T cell receptor (beta chain) appears in the sequencing data of a study of blood T cell repertoires in COVID-19. Libraries were prepared by immunoSEQ multiplex PCR; TCRdb keeps only in-frame clonotypes and omits some of them. Altogether roughly 230,000 clones are present, over 75% being singletons, with the ten largest covering 0.7%. V lost 1 base, J lost 2 bases, and 5 bases stayed unmatched. The germline CDR1 and CDR2 sequences are LGHDT and YNNKEL (reference sequence). The CDR3 runs to 18 residues. Sequenced input: peripheral blood. The TCR sequence derives from a human donor in a cohort sampled during active COVID-19. This chain uses TRBV3-1 (or the pseudogene TRBV3-2) with TRBJ2-1; 13 nucleotides agree with TRBD2. The CDR3 coding sequence is TGTGCCAGCAGCCAAGGGACTAGCGGGGGTTCCCCCTACAATGAGCAGTTCTTC. It specifies CASSQGTSGGSPYNEQFF.